These 11 T cell receptor beta chains were sequenced from one sample in a study of T-cell reconstitution after alpha-beta-depleted transplantation in children. Researchers prepared the TCRbeta library using unique molecular identifiers, the study reports. TCRdb analysed the PCR reads with MiXCR anew, one entry per CDR3 protein. The sample yields approximately 340,000 distinct CDR3 sequences, 10% to 13% seen once. The sample here was PBMCs from the stem cell graft donor, taken from the stem cell graft. These receptors were taken from a human donor who donated a stem cell graft to a child with acute lymphoblastic leukemia.

The genes are TRBV4-1 and TRBJ2-2; unclear D gene. Per germline, CDR1 MGHRA and CDR2 YSYEKL. Trimming left V 0 bases short and J 1 base short, with 6 bases between. The CDR3 has 15 residues. The CDR3 here is CASSQELLNTGELFF. DNA for the CDR3: TGCGCCAGCAGCCAAGAACTACTGAACACCGGGGAGCTGTTTTTT.

Only a few counts were recorded for this clonotype. The chain couples TRBV6-5 to TRBJ2-2, with TRBD2 matching over 13 bases. V lost 0 bases and J lost 4; bases outside the gene matches: 5. This CDR3 contains 18 residues. Germline CDR1 reads MNHEY; CDR2 reads SVGAGI. CDR3 region: CASSYSSGLAGRTGELFF. In DNA, the CDR3 is TGTGCCAGCAGTTACTCGTCGGGACTAGCGGGACGCACCGGGGAGCTGTTTTTT.

This clonotype was seen many times. The chain carries TRBV4-1 and TRBJ2-1; D ambiguous. The CDR3 consists of 14 residues. V was trimmed by 0 bases and J by 8 bases, leaving 11 bases between them. Germline lookup yields CDR1 MGHRA and CDR2 YSYEKL. This CDR3 reads CASSQDKRGDEQFF. Written as DNA, the CDR3 is TGCGCCAGCAGCCAAGATAAGAGAGGCGATGAGCAGTTCTTC.

This clonotype appeared once. This chain joins TRBV3-1 and TRBJ1-4, with TRBD1 matching over 9 bases. The CDR3 totals 17 residues. The trim removed 1 base at V and 8 bases at J, leaving 11 bases unmatched. Germline lookup yields CDR1 LGHDT and CDR2 YNNKEL (reference sequence). The CDR3 sequence: CASSQAIPGTGYEKLFF. The CDR3 DNA reads as TGTGCCAGCAGCCAAGCTATTCCCGGGACAGGGTACGAAAAACTGTTTTTT.

This clonotype appeared a few times. The chain has TRBV20-1 and TRBJ2-7, with D possibly matching TRBD2 (6 bases). The length of the CDR3 is 13 residues. Trimming cost V 7 bases and J 6 bases, with 19 bases left between them. The germline V gene encodes CDR1 DFQATT and CDR2 SNEGSKA (reference sequence). CDR3 region: CSVVTGGFAEQYF. Written as DNA, the CDR3 is TGCAGTGTGGTCACCGGGGGATTCGCCGAGCAGTACTTC.

This clonotype was seen only a few times. This chain links TRBV6-1 with TRBJ2-3; weak D call: TRBD1 (6 bases). Germline CDR1 is MNHNS and CDR2 is SASEGT. The CDR3 is made up of 14 amino acids. V lost 7 bases, J lost 7 bases, and 18 bases lay in between. The CDR3 region has the DNA TGTGCCAGCAAGGGTTACAGGGAGTTACATACGCAGTATTTT. Amino acids: CASKGYRELHTQYF.

The chain employs TRBV18 and TRBJ2-1, with D unclear. Looked up from germline, CDR1 is KGHSH and CDR2 is LQKENI. The CDR3 sequence is 15 residues long. V lost 3 bases and J lost 12, with 21 bases in between. The CDR3 nucleotides are TGTGCCAGCTCACCGAGAGTTTCCCCCTCATCGGGGCAGTTCTTC. It yields the protein CASSPRVSPSSGQFF.

The chain links TRBV29-1 to TRBJ2-1; D might be TRBD2 (6 bases). CDR1 is SQVTM, CDR2 ANQGSEA, per germline. This CDR3 comprises 14 residues. Between the trimmed V and J ends, which lost 4 bases and 0 bases, there was a span of 10 bases. CDR3 bases: TGCAGCGTTGCTAGCGCCAGCTCCTACAATGAGCAGTTCTTC. This codes for CSVASASSYNEQFF.

This clonotype was counted only a few times. This sequence joins TRBV12-3 or TRBV12-4 and TRBJ2-7; a weak D match, TRBD1 (6 bases). CDR3 length equals 14 residues. V gave up 6 bases and J gave up 1 base, with 13 bases separating them. As DNA, the CDR3 is TGTGCCAGCAGCGCCGGGACAACTTCCTACGAGCAGTACTTC. Amino acids: CASSAGTTSYEQYF.

This clonotype has just a few counts. The chain recombines TRBV7-3 with TRBJ2-7, with D perhaps matching TRBD2 (6 bases). V lost 5 bases to trimming and J lost 5 bases, with 19 bases between them. The CDR3 spans 15 residues. In germline, CDR1 is SGHTA, CDR2 FQGTGA. DNA for the CDR3: TGTGCCAGCAGCGAGACCGGGACTGGTCTGAACGAGCAGTACTTC. Its protein product is CASSETGTGLNEQYF.

Only a few counts were recorded for this clonotype. The chain links TRBV12-3 or TRBV12-4 to TRBJ1-3, with 8 positions matching TRBD1. The trim removed 6 bases at V and 0 bases at J, leaving 4 bases unmatched. The CDR3 totals 15 residues. This CDR3 reads CASRPQGASGNTIYF. The CDR3 region has the DNA TGTGCCAGCAGGCCTCAGGGGGCCTCTGGAAACACCATATATTTT.